This entry lists 21 T cell receptor beta chains sequenced from one sample in a study of T cells in Graves' hyperthyroidism and ophthalmopathy. Amplified TCR beta CDR3 regions came from RNA transcripts. During a first-round RT-PCR of the TCR CDR3, the HTBI primer set was used. From the multiplex PCR reads, TCRdb called clonotypes with MiXCR, one entry per CDR3 protein. The table records around 600,000 distinct CDR3 sequences, roughly 15% of them present only once. Sequenced input: blood. The receptors shown here come from a woman aged 45-65 years with Graves' ophthalmopathy.

The rearrangement uses TRBV11-3 and TRBJ2-2, with 8 bases fitting TRBD1. The CDR3 sequence is 18 residues long. V gave up 0 bases and J gave up 8 bases; unmatched junction bases: 14. Looked up from germline, CDR1 is SGHNT and CDR2 is YENEEA. CDR3 sequence reads: CASSLDGYFRTGPGELFF. The DNA of the CDR3 is TGTGCCAGCAGCTTAGATGGATACTTTAGGACAGGGCCGGGGGAGCTGTTTTTT.

This clonotype was found many times. This sequence joins TRBV24-1 and TRBJ1-1; unclear D gene. CDR1 and CDR2 (germline): KGHDR, SFDVKD. This CDR3 comprises 12 residues. V lost 3 bases, J lost 0 bases, and 1 base lay in between. This CDR3 is CATSDLNTEAFF. Written as DNA, the CDR3 is TGTGCCACCAGTGATCTGAACACTGAAGCTTTCTTT.

This clonotype was seen more than once but under ten times. This rearrangement joins TRBV11-3 to TRBJ2-1; 8 nucleotides align to TRBD2. With V trimmed by 5 bases and J by 8 bases, 14 bases remained unmatched. From germline, CDR1 is SGHNT and CDR2 YENEEA. The CDR3 consists of 16 residues. The CDR3 loop is CASSPSRAGVYDEQFF. The CDR3 nucleotides read TGTGCCAGCAGCCCCTCCCGAGCGGGAGTCTATGATGAGCAGTTCTTC.

Many counts were recorded for this clonotype. The chain couples TRBV28 to TRBJ1-6, with 10 bases that match TRBD1. This CDR3 has 17 residues. The V gene's germline CDR1 is MDHEN and CDR2 SYDVKM. With 1 base clipped from V and 9 bases from J, the junction kept 9 bases outside the gene matches. The CDR3 protein is CASSLYGTGVLVSPLHF. CDR3 nucleotide sequence: TGTGCCAGCAGTTTATATGGGACAGGGGTTTTGGTTTCACCCCTCCACTTT.

This sequence joins TRBV28 and TRBJ2-3; TRBD1 might be the D (6 bases). The V gene's germline CDR1 is MDHEN and CDR2 SYDVKM. The CDR3 loop spans 16 amino acids. V was pared by 3 bases and J by 0 bases, with 13 bases between. The CDR3 sequence is CASSLDLQGSTDTQYF. The CDR3 nucleotides are TGTGCCAGCAGTTTGGACCTACAGGGCAGCACAGATACGCAGTATTTT.

This clonotype was seen repeatedly, ten times or more. The DNA of the CDR3 is TGTGCCAGCAGCTTTAACCGGGCCGCGGGATGGGTAGATACGCAGTATTTT. Translated: CASSFNRAAGWVDTQYF. The rearrangement links TRBV7-9 to TRBJ2-3; tentatively, D is TRBD2 (6 bases). This CDR3 spans 17 amino acids. Trimming stripped 3 bases from V and 5 bases from J, with 21 bases between. Germline values: CDR1 SEHNR, CDR2 FQNEAQ (reference sequence).

This clonotype occurred once. Written as DNA, the CDR3 is TGCAGTGCTAGACAAGGACTAGCGGGAGTATTGGTCGAGCAGTACTTC. Translating it yields CSARQGLAGVLVEQYF. This chain connects TRBV20-1 to TRBJ2-7; 13 nucleotides agree with TRBD2. There are 16 residues in the CDR3. V was clipped by 2 bases and J by 6 bases; unmatched bases: 10. Germline V CDR1 and CDR2: DFQATT, SNEGSKA (reference sequence).

This clonotype showed up many times. This rearrangement joins TRBV27 to TRBJ2-1, with D possibly TRBD2 on 6 matching bases. CDR1 and CDR2 from the germline V gene are MNHEY and SMNVEV (reference sequence). This CDR3 spans 16 amino acids. The V and J ends lost 4 bases and 3 bases respectively, with 16 bases between them. CDR3 region: CASSSPGLSYYNEQFF. The CDR3 DNA reads as TGTGCCAGCAGTTCTCCGGGACTCTCCTACTACAATGAGCAGTTCTTC.

V is TRBV25-1 and J is TRBJ2-1; TRBD2 might be the D (5 bases). This CDR3 is 11 amino acids long. V was cut by 6 bases and J by 5 bases, with 5 bases left in between. The germline V gene encodes CDR1 MGHDK and CDR2 SYGVNS. This CDR3 reads CASRLDNEQFF. DNA of the CDR3: TGTGCCAGCAGACTAGACAATGAGCAGTTCTTC.

This clonotype was seen many times. The genes are TRBV7-9 and TRBJ2-2; no clear D gene. Deletions cut 5 bases from V and 0 bases from J, with 10 bases between. CDR1 and CDR2 (germline): SEHNR, FQNEAQ (reference sequence). The CDR3 covers 15 residues. As DNA, the CDR3 is TGTGCCAGCAGCCCCCCAACAACGAACACCGGGGAGCTGTTTTTT. The encoded protein is CASSPPTTNTGELFF.

The J gene is TRBJ2-1, the V gene TRBV9; 9 positions match TRBD1. The germline V gene encodes CDR1 SGDLS and CDR2 YYNGEE. J lost 9 bases, V lost 1 base, and 11 bases had no gene match. The CDR3 sequence is 16 residues long. Here the CDR3 reads CASSVKAGQGRGEQFF. For the CDR3, the DNA is TGTGCCAGCAGCGTAAAAGCGGGACAGGGTAGAGGTGAGCAGTTCTTC.

This clonotype was detected many times. The V gene is TRBV28, the J gene TRBJ2-3, with D maybe TRBD2 (5 bases). Deletions cut 6 bases from V and 7 bases from J, with 20 bases between. This CDR3 comprises 15 residues. CDR1 and CDR2 from the germline V gene are MDHEN and SYDVKM. The CDR3 nucleotides read TGTGCCAGCAGCCGCGGTCTGGGCACGGGGAATACGCAGTATTTT. It encodes CASSRGLGTGNTQYF.

This clonotype was recorded at least ten times. The chain joins TRBV6-1 to TRBJ2-1, with unresolved D. The CDR3 is 13 residues long. Looked up from germline, CDR1 is MNHNS and CDR2 is SASEGT. Trimming took off 8 bases at V and 4 bases at J, with 12 bases between the two ends. CDR3 sequence reads: CASQSFPYNEQFF. The CDR3 bases are TGTGCCAGCCAGTCCTTTCCTTACAATGAGCAGTTCTTC.

This clonotype was observed many times. The junction and the germline gene differ at one end; a read error may be behind it. The chain has TRBV11-3 and TRBJ2-2; no clear D gene. CDR3 length: 15 residues. CDR1 SGHNT and CDR2 YENEEA come from the germline V gene. The CDR3 reads CASGLGSANTGELFF. The CDR3 bases are TGTGCCAGCGGCTTAGGTTCAGCGAACACCGGGGAGCTGTTTTTT.

At least ten counts were recorded for this clonotype. The chain recombines TRBV5-1 with TRBJ1-1; 8 bases match TRBD1. The V gene's germline CDR1 is SGHRS and CDR2 YFSETQ. Losses at the gene ends were 4 bases for V and 4 bases for J; bases not matched to a gene: 6. This CDR3 comprises 14 residues. The CDR3 nucleotides read TGCGCCAGCAGCATGGACAGGGTAGGCACTGAAGCTTTCTTT. Residues: CASSMDRVGTEAFF.

This clonotype was picked up a small number of times. This rearrangement joins TRBV7-2 to TRBJ2-2; 11 bases fit TRBD2. J was trimmed by 6 bases and V by 1 base; bases with no gene match: 4. The CDR3 is 16 amino acids. Germline V gene data show CDR1 as SGHTA and CDR2 as FQGNSA. For the CDR3, the DNA is TGTGCCAGCAGCTTAGTTAGCGGGAGGGCCTCCGGGGAGCTGTTTTTT. Translating it yields CASSLVSGRASGELFF.

Only a few counts were recorded for this clonotype. J is TRBJ2-1 and V is TRBV15; D is unclear. The V and J ends lost 0 bases and 5 bases respectively, with 17 bases between them. CDR1 and CDR2 (germline): LNHNV, YYDKDF (reference sequence). The CDR3 loop spans 17 amino acids. CDR3 nucleotides: TGTGCCACCAGCAGAGATGCCTGGTCGGTCCCTCACAATGAGCAGTTCTTC. This encodes CATSRDAWSVPHNEQFF.

This clonotype has a single count. This sequence joins TRBV29-1 and TRBJ2-3; 8 bases align to TRBD2. CDR1 is SQVTM and CDR2 is ANQGSEA in the germline V gene. The CDR3 runs 14 residues. V lost 2 bases and J lost 4; bases outside the gene matches: 5. DNA for the CDR3: TGCAGCGTTGAACTTTCGGGAGGGTCAGATACGCAGTATTTT. Translating gives CSVELSGGSDTQYF.

This clonotype has a count of ten or more. This chain links TRBV20-1 with TRBJ2-1; D may be TRBD2 (6 bases). The germline V gene has CDR1 DFQATT and CDR2 SNEGSKA (reference sequence). CDR3 length equals 13 residues. The V gene lost 7 bases and the J gene lost 1 base, with 11 bases spanning the gap. The CDR3 DNA is TGCAGTGTTTTCGGGAGTTCCTACAATGAGCAGTTCTTC. Amino acid sequence: CSVFGSSYNEQFF.

The genes are TRBV5-1 and TRBJ2-7; 12 bases are shared with TRBD2. Germline lookup yields CDR1 SGHRS and CDR2 YFSETQ. The CDR3 contains 17 residues. The junction had 9 bases not matched to a gene; V was cut back by 0 bases and J by 5 bases. The CDR3 DNA sequence: TGCGCCAGCAGCTTGGCCGCCCGGACTAGCGGGAAACACGAGCAGTACTTC. Translating gives CASSLAARTSGKHEQYF.

This clonotype was counted many times. The chain has TRBV20-1 and TRBJ2-1; D is unclear. V was shortened by 1 base and J by 6 bases, with 7 bases between the two germline ends. CDR1 and CDR2 from the germline V gene are DFQATT and SNEGSKA (reference sequence). The CDR3 is made up of 12 amino acids. For the CDR3, the DNA is TGCAGTGCTAGAGGGACGCTCAATGAGCAGTTCTTC. This encodes CSARGTLNEQFF.